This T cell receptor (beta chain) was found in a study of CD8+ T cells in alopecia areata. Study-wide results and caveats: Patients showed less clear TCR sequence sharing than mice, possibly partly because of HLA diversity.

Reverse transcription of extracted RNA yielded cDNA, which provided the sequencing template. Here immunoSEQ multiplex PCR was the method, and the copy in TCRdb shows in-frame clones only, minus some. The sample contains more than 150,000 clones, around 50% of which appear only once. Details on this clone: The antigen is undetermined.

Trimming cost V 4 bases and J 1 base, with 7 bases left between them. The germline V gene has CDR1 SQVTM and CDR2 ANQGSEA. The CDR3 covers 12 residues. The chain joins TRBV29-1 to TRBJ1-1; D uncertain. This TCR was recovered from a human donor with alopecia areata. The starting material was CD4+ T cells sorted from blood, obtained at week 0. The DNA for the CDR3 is TGCAGCGTTGGGTTTGGGAACACTGAAGCTTTCTTT. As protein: CSVGFGNTEAFF.